Listed below are T cell receptor beta chains from one sample, sequenced in a study of human T cells and chemical hapten exposure. TCRdb itself ran the RACE reads through MiXCR, one entry per CDR3 protein. The sample has fewer than 300,000 distinct CDR3 sequences, 7.7% seen once. The sequencing used whole blood, collected in connection with sensitization to the hapten diphenylcyclopropenone (DPC). All receptors come from a man aged 18-30 years with alopecia areata. Some clones in this sample may be carry-over from other donors' samples. Both conserved end residues are part of each CDR3. A D gene is named only where the DNA matches it firmly. Clone size is stated in some rows and not others, as once, few, many or a class when expanded.

v_gene: TRBV6-1; abundance: few; len: 17; j_gene: TRBJ2-7; d_gene: .; CDR3nt: TGTGCCAGCAGTGAATTCATATCCGGGCCAAGTACTCACGAGCAGTACTTC; CDR3aa: CASSEFISGPSTHEQYF
v_gene: TRBV20-1; abundance: few; len: 21; j_gene: TRBJ2-5; d_gene: TRBD2; CDR3nt: TGCAGTGCCTCCACAGTCCGCATAGCGGGGGGGATAGACCGCGCGAAGGAGACCCAGTACTTC; CDR3aa: CSASTVRIAGGIDRAKETQYF
v_gene: TRBV4-1; abundance: few; len: 15; j_gene: TRBJ2-7; d_gene: TRBD1; CDR3nt: TGCGCCAGCAGCCGCCCGGGACAGGGCTCCTACGAGCAGTACTTC; CDR3aa: CASSRPGQGSYEQYF
v_gene: TRBV7-2; abundance: .; len: 14; j_gene: TRBJ1-2; d_gene: .; CDR3nt: TGTGCCAGCAGCTTAGATGCCAGCAACTATGGCTACACCTTC; CDR3aa: CASSLDASNYGYTF
v_gene: TRBV5-1; abundance: many; len: 15; j_gene: TRBJ1-4; d_gene: TRBD1; CDR3nt: TGCGCCAGCAGCTGGTCGACAGGGGTAAATGAAAAACTGTTTTTT; CDR3aa: CASSWSTGVNEKLFF
v_gene: TRBV5-1; abundance: few; len: 15; j_gene: TRBJ2-1; d_gene: .; CDR3nt: TGCGCCAGCAGCTGGGAACAAATTTCGTACAATGAGCAGTTCTTC; CDR3aa: CASSWEQISYNEQFF
v_gene: TRBV6-6; abundance: once; len: 13; j_gene: TRBJ1-5; d_gene: .; CDR3nt: TGTGCTACCGGGCGCGGGTCAGATCAGCCCCAGCATTTT; CDR3aa: CATGRGSDQPQHF
v_gene: TRBV7-3; abundance: many; len: 17; j_gene: TRBJ2-1; d_gene: TRBD1; CDR3nt: TGTGCCAGCAGCCCGAACCTGGACAGGGGGTCCTACAATGAGCAGTTCTTC; CDR3aa: CASSPNLDRGSYNEQFF
v_gene: TRBV29-1; abundance: many; len: 11; j_gene: TRBJ1-2; d_gene: .; CDR3nt: TGCAGCGTTGTCAGTTCCTATGGCTACACCTTC; CDR3aa: CSVVSSYGYTF
v_gene: TRBV4-3; abundance: few; len: 14; j_gene: TRBJ1-2; d_gene: .; CDR3nt: TGCGCCAGCAGCCAAGAGGACAGCAACTATGGCTACACCTTC; CDR3aa: CASSQEDSNYGYTF
v_gene: TRBV14; abundance: many; len: 14; j_gene: TRBJ1-1; d_gene: .; CDR3nt: TGTGCCAGCAGCCTTAAGGGAAGGGTGACTGAAGCTTTCTTT; CDR3aa: CASSLKGRVTEAFF
v_gene: TRBV15; abundance: .; len: 15; j_gene: TRBJ2-5; d_gene: .; CDR3nt: TGTGCCACCAGCAGAGGATCTCCAACCCAAGAGACCCAGTACTTC; CDR3aa: CATSRGSPTQETQYF
v_gene: TRBV6-5; abundance: few; len: 15; j_gene: TRBJ2-2; d_gene: .; CDR3nt: TGTGCCAGCAGTTACTCGTTAGGGGACACCGGGGAGCTGTTTTTT; CDR3aa: CASSYSLGDTGELFF
v_gene: TRBV7-9; abundance: few; len: 14; j_gene: TRBJ1-1; d_gene: TRBD1; CDR3nt: TGTGCCAGCAGCTTCGACAGGGCCGCCGCTGAAGCTTTCTTT; CDR3aa: CASSFDRAAAEAFF
v_gene: TRBV24-1; abundance: .; len: 16; j_gene: TRBJ2-3; d_gene: .; CDR3nt: TGTGCCACCAGTGATTCGGATCCACTTAGCACAGATACGCAGTATTTT; CDR3aa: CATSDSDPLSTDTQYF
v_gene: TRBV28; abundance: many; len: 15; j_gene: TRBJ1-1; d_gene: TRBD1; CDR3nt: TGTGCCAGCAGTTTACGGGACAGTCTGAACACTGAAGCTTTCTTT; CDR3aa: CASSLRDSLNTEAFF
v_gene: TRBV4-1; abundance: few; len: 15; j_gene: TRBJ1-3; d_gene: .; CDR3nt: TGCGCCAGCAGCCCGGTATCAGTAACTGGAAACACCATATATTTT; CDR3aa: CASSPVSVTGNTIYF
v_gene: TRBV11-1; abundance: many; len: 14; j_gene: TRBJ1-5; d_gene: TRBD1; CDR3nt: TGTGCCAGCAGCTCGGACAGGAGCAATCAGCCCCAGCATTTT; CDR3aa: CASSSDRSNQPQHF
v_gene: TRBV13; abundance: few; len: 15; j_gene: TRBJ2-1; d_gene: .; CDR3nt: TGTGCCAGCAGCTTAATCAGGGGCCTGTACAATGAGCAGTTCTTC; CDR3aa: CASSLIRGLYNEQFF
v_gene: TRBV4-2; abundance: many; len: 14; j_gene: TRBJ1-3; d_gene: .; CDR3nt: TGTGCCAGCAGCCAAGGACAGGTGAAAGACACCATATATTTT; CDR3aa: CASSQGQVKDTIYF